These 5 T cell receptor beta chains were sequenced from one sample in a study of neurological immune-mediated disorders. Time point indicated: longitudinal time-point 1 (baseline). MiXCR, run by TCRdb on the 5' RACE reads, gives a single entry per CDR3 protein. The data show 60,000 to 90,000 distinct CDR3 sequences, roughly a tenth seen once. The material sequenced was PBMCs. The receptors were gathered from a man aged 25-45 years in good health.

This clonotype was found many times. The rearrangement joins TRBV5-6 to TRBJ2-5, with D uncertain. CDR1 SGHDT and CDR2 YYEEEE come from the germline V gene. This CDR3 spans 15 amino acids. V was pared by 4 bases and J by 0 bases, with 13 bases between. The CDR3 here is CASSLLSGYQETQYF. CDR3 nucleotides: TGTGCCAGCAGCCTTTTGTCTGGGTACCAAGAGACCCAGTACTTC.

There are many counts of this clonotype. This sequence joins TRBV3-1 and TRBJ1-2; 9 bases map to TRBD1. Germline V gene data show CDR1 as LGHDT and CDR2 as YNNKEL (reference sequence). V gave up 1 base and J gave up 6 bases; unmatched junction bases: 6. CDR3 length: 15 residues. As DNA, the CDR3 is TGTGCCAGCAGCCAAGTTTGGGACAGGGTAGATGGCTACACCTTC. Its translation is CASSQVWDRVDGYTF.

This clonotype was seen repeatedly, ten times or more. The chain couples TRBV5-1 to TRBJ2-7; D is ambiguous. The CDR3 runs to 15 residues. The V end was cut by 0 bases, the J end by 2 bases, with 12 bases between. From germline, CDR1 is SGHRS and CDR2 YFSETQ. CDR3 residues: CASSLAGVGAYEQYF. CDR3 DNA: TGCGCCAGCAGCTTGGCCGGAGTAGGCGCCTACGAGCAGTACTTC.

This clonotype was observed many times. V gene TRBV24-1 combines with J gene TRBJ2-5; D is unclear. Germline V lookup: CDR1 KGHDR, CDR2 SFDVKD. The CDR3 sequence is 13 residues long. The V and J ends lost 3 bases and 1 base respectively, with 5 bases between them. This CDR3 reads CATSDRAQETQYF. The CDR3 region has the DNA TGTGCCACCAGTGATAGGGCCCAAGAGACCCAGTACTTC.

This clonotype was recorded at least ten times. The rearrangement joins TRBV7-3 to TRBJ2-6; D gene unclear. The germline gives CDR1 SGHTA, CDR2 FQGTGA. The germline V and J ends were trimmed by 2 bases and 0 bases, with 5 bases remaining between them. This CDR3 has 15 amino acids. The CDR3 region is CASSLVSSGANVLTF. In DNA form, the CDR3 reads TGTGCCAGCAGCTTAGTGAGCTCTGGGGCCAACGTCCTGACTTTC. The entire variable domain, with the rest obtained from reference TRBV7-3 and TRBJ2-6, is as follows: GAGVSQTPSNKVTEKGKYVELRCDPISGHTALYWYRQSLGQGPEFLIYFQGTGAADDSGLPNDRFFAVRPEGSVSTLKIQRTERGDSAVYLCASSLVSSGANVLTFGAGSRLTVL.